Each of the 26 T cell receptor beta chains below was sequenced from the same sample in a study of T-cell reconstitution after alpha-beta-depleted transplantation in children. Unique molecular identifiers tagged the TCRbeta library. TCRdb analysed the PCR reads with MiXCR anew, one entry per CDR3 protein. The profile shows some 550,000 distinct CDR3 sequences, 23% of them singletons. The sequenced sample was PBMCs, mostly from graft donor cells, obtained 360 days after TCRalphabeta/CD19-depleted stem cell transplant. These receptors were obtained from a boy under three years old who had a stem cell transplant for acute myeloid leukemia, so the T cells may come from the graft donor.

This clonotype was observed many times. The gene calls are TRBV29-1 and TRBJ2-3; weak D call: TRBD2 (6 bases). The CDR3 runs to 12 residues. Germline V gene sequence: CDR1 SQVTM, CDR2 ANQGSEA. With 4 bases removed from V and 5 bases from J, the gap between germline ends came to 10 bases. The DNA of the CDR3 is TGCAGCGTTGGGGAGGTTAGAGATACGCAGTATTTT. Protein: CSVGEVRDTQYF.

In its sample, this clonotype was seen many times. Its ends do not fully match the called genes, so a read error is possible. This sequence joins TRBV12-3 or TRBV12-4 and TRBJ2-5; no clear D. The CDR3 length is 14 residues. The CDR3 nucleotides are TGTGCCAGCAGTTTCTTCAACCACCAAGGGACCCAGTACTTC. It encodes CASSFFNHQGTQYF.

This clonotype was found a few times. The chain links TRBV4-2 to TRBJ2-7; TRBD1 or TRBD2 may be the D gene (5 bases each). CDR3 length equals 15 residues. Trimming removed 4 bases at V and 2 bases at J, with 15 bases between. Germline V gene sequence: CDR1 LGHNA, CDR2 YNFKEQ. CDR3 protein: CASSPSPTGPYEQYV. The CDR3, as DNA: TGTGCCAGCAGCCCGTCCCCGACGGGGCCCTACGAGCAGTACGTC.

This clonotype was seen only a few times. V gene TRBV12-3 or TRBV12-4 combines with J gene TRBJ2-3; 8 nucleotides line up with TRBD2. J gave up 5 bases and V 4 bases, and 8 bases lay outside the gene matches. This CDR3 contains 15 residues. CDR3 sequence reads: CASSSQTGGVDTQYF. Here the CDR3 DNA reads TGTGCCAGCAGTTCCCAGACGGGGGGGGTAGATACGCAGTATTTT.

This chain joins TRBV29-1 and TRBJ1-3; TRBD1 might be the D (5 bases). Trimming pared 6 bases from V and 4 bases from J, leaving 13 bases between. The CDR3 is made up of 13 amino acids. In germline, CDR1 is SQVTM, CDR2 ANQGSEA. This chain's CDR3 is CSVSRGTGNTIYF. The DNA of the CDR3 is TGCAGCGTGAGTCGAGGGACGGGAAACACCATATATTTT.

V and J are TRBV29-1 and TRBJ1-2; maybe TRBD1 (6 bases). Per germline, CDR1 SQVTM and CDR2 ANQGSEA. This CDR3 spans 14 amino acids. V lost 6 bases and J lost 2, with 16 bases in between. CDR3 sequence (DNA): TGCAGCGTGTCCCCGAGACAGGCCAACTATGGCTACACCTTC. It codes for CSVSPRQANYGYTF.

The rearrangement uses TRBV6-1 and TRBJ2-3; D gene unclear. Trimming pared 0 bases from V and 6 bases from J, leaving 7 bases between. CDR1 MNHNS and CDR2 SASEGT come from the germline V gene. The CDR3 runs 13 residues. The CDR3 protein is CASSEARLDTQYF. CDR3 coding DNA: TGTGCCAGCAGTGAAGCTCGCTTGGATACGCAGTATTTT.

This clonotype occurred a few times. This sequence joins TRBV20-1 and TRBJ2-6; 7 bases fit TRBD1. The V segment lost 3 bases and the J segment 0 bases; nucleotides outside the gene matches: 5. Germline V CDR1 and CDR2: DFQATT, SNEGSKA (reference sequence). The CDR3 runs to 16 residues. The CDR3 protein is CSASSGQSSGANVLTF. In DNA form, the CDR3 reads TGCAGTGCTAGTTCGGGACAGAGCTCTGGGGCCAACGTCCTGACTTTC.

A note on this clonotype: Possible read error: a much larger clone is one base away. The rearrangement joins TRBV7-2 to TRBJ1-5; D might be TRBD1 (5 bases). The CDR3 spans 14 residues. Germline values: CDR1 SGHTA, CDR2 FQGNSA. V lost 1 base, J lost 2 bases, and 6 bases lay in between. CDR3 protein: CASSLGDGNQPQHF. The CDR3 nucleotides read TGTGCCAGCAGCTTAGGGGACGGCAATCAGCCCCAGCATTTT.

This chain joins TRBV20-1 and TRBJ2-3; 8 bases align to TRBD2. The CDR3 covers 13 residues. CDR1 and CDR2 from the germline V gene are DFQATT and SNEGSKA (reference sequence). V lost 0 bases and J lost 5; bases outside the gene matches: 1. CDR3 loop: CSARDAGGDTQYF. The CDR3 coding sequence is TGCAGTGCTAGAGACGCGGGGGGAGATACGCAGTATTTT.

V is TRBV20-1 and J is TRBJ2-1; the match to TRBD2 covers 14 bases. V was clipped by 7 bases and J by 2 bases; unmatched bases: 1. CDR1 and CDR2 (germline): DFQATT, SNEGSKA (reference sequence). The CDR3 is 14 amino acids. The CDR3 DNA is TGCAGTGGGACTAGCGGGGGGACCTACAATGAGCAGTTCTTC. This codes for CSGTSGGTYNEQFF.

This clonotype came up many times. The rearrangement links TRBV12-3 or TRBV12-4 to TRBJ2-1; possibly TRBD2 for D (5 bases). The CDR3 totals 10 residues. Deletions cut 7 bases from V and 12 bases from J, with 10 bases between. The CDR3 DNA sequence: TGTGCCAGCATGGGAGTCCGGCAGTTCTTC. Encoded protein: CASMGVRQFF.

This clonotype turned up a few times. V gene TRBV28 combines with J gene TRBJ2-7; 10 bases line up with TRBD1. V was clipped by 9 bases and J by 0 bases; unmatched bases: 2. The CDR3 has 13 amino acids. Germline CDR1 reads MDHEN; CDR2 reads SYDVKM. The DNA of the CDR3 is TGTGCCAGGGGACAGGGGAGCTCCTACGAGCAGTACGTC. Residues: CARGQGSSYEQYV.

V is TRBV9 and J is TRBJ2-3; D ambiguous. Looked up from germline, CDR1 is SGDLS and CDR2 is YYNGEE. V dropped 0 bases and J dropped 1 base, with 9 bases sitting between them. CDR3 length: 15 amino acids. CDR3 protein: CASSVERLRTDTQYF. The CDR3 DNA sequence: TGTGCCAGCAGCGTAGAAAGACTTCGCACAGATACGCAGTATTTT.

This chain uses TRBV11-1 with TRBJ2-1, with TRBD2 identical over 9 bases. The J segment lost 0 bases and the V segment lost 0 bases, leaving 12 bases of the junction unmatched. Germline V CDR1 and CDR2: SGHAT, FQDESV (reference sequence). This CDR3 has 20 residues. The chain's CDR3 is CASSLAVAGEPPSSYNEQFF. CDR3 DNA sequence: TGTGCCAGCAGCTTAGCGGTAGCGGGGGAGCCCCCGAGCTCCTACAATGAGCAGTTCTTC.

This clonotype was seen many times. This chain joins TRBV7-2 and TRBJ1-2; unclear D gene. Trimming removed 9 bases from V and 6 bases from J, with 11 bases in between. The CDR3 covers 11 residues. CDR1 and CDR2 (germline): SGHTA, FQGNSA. The CDR3 protein is CARESYDGYTF. The DNA of the CDR3 is TGTGCCAGAGAAAGCTACGATGGCTACACCTTC.

This chain links TRBV11-3 with TRBJ2-1; D is possibly TRBD1 or TRBD2 (5 bases each). The CDR3 is made up of 15 amino acids. Trimming cost V 4 bases and J 10 bases, with 20 bases left between them. The V gene's germline CDR1 is SGHNT and CDR2 YENEEA. This CDR3 is CASSSPGTGTYEQFF. The CDR3 DNA follows: TGTGCCAGCAGCTCCCCAGGGACGGGTACATACGAGCAGTTCTTC.

At least ten counts were recorded for this clonotype. The chain couples TRBV7-9 to TRBJ1-1; D not certain. Germline loops: CDR1 SEHNR, CDR2 FQNEAQ (reference sequence). There are 14 residues in the CDR3. V was clipped by 5 bases and J by 4 bases, with 14 bases between them. Here the CDR3 reads CASSPVGFGTEAFF. CDR3 coding DNA: TGTGCCAGCAGCCCTGTAGGGTTTGGCACTGAAGCTTTCTTT.

This clonotype occurred many times. The chain links TRBV7-2 to TRBJ1-1, with D possibly matching TRBD1 (5 bases). Looked up from germline, CDR1 is SGHTA and CDR2 is FQGNSA. This CDR3 has 18 residues. Trimming took 4 bases from V and 3 from J, leaving 24 bases between them. CDR3 amino acids: CASSSQPLPAGRYTEAFF. The DNA for the CDR3 is TGTGCCAGCAGCTCCCAACCCCTTCCGGCAGGGCGGTACACTGAAGCTTTCTTT.

This clonotype was counted a few times. The chain's CDR3 is CASSPLLGSSYEQYF. In DNA form, the CDR3 reads TGTGCCAGCAGCCCCCTTTTAGGATCCTCCTACGAGCAGTACTTC. V usage is TRBV5-5 and J usage is TRBJ2-7; D gene uncertain. This CDR3 spans 15 amino acids. V lost 4 bases and J lost 0, with 14 bases in between. Germline V lookup: CDR1 SGHKS, CDR2 YYEKEE (reference sequence).

This clonotype was observed a few times. The genes are TRBV29-1 and TRBJ2-5; D remains unclear. The CDR3 is 12 residues long. Looked up from germline, CDR1 is SQVTM and CDR2 is ANQGSEA. Trimming left V 7 bases short and J 9 bases short, with 18 bases between. The CDR3 DNA follows: TGCAGCGCTGAGAAGACCCGTGAGGCCCAGTACTTC. This encodes CSAEKTREAQYF. The entire variable domain, with the rest obtained from reference TRBV29-1 and TRBJ2-5, is as follows: SAVISQKPSRDICQRGTSLTIQCQVDSQVTMMFWYRQQPGQSLTLIATANQGSEATYESGFVIDKFPISRPNLTFSTLTVSNMSPEDSSIYLCSAEKTREAQYFGPGTRLLVL.

The chain combines TRBV7-9 with TRBJ2-1; D unclear. CDR3 size: 16 residues. V lost 1 base and J lost 0, with 10 bases in between. Germline-derived CDR1 and CDR2 are SEHNR and FQNEAQ (reference sequence). In DNA form, the CDR3 reads TGTGCCAGCAGCTTAGGAAAGGGTTACTCCTACAATGAGCAGTTCTTC. Its protein is CASSLGKGYSYNEQFF.

This clonotype was found a few times. The V gene is TRBV20-1, the J gene TRBJ2-5; 12 bases agree with TRBD2. CDR1 and CDR2 (germline): DFQATT, SNEGSKA (reference sequence). Trimming cost V 8 bases and J 4 bases; bases outside gene matches: 5. CDR3 size: 13 residues. CDR3 nucleotide sequence: TGCAGTTCCCTAGCGGGGGGGATAGAGACCCAGTACTTC. This sequence encodes CSSLAGGIETQYF.

The rearrangement links TRBV4-2 to TRBJ1-3; no definite D call. The germline V gene has CDR1 LGHNA and CDR2 YNFKEQ. V was trimmed by 4 bases and J by 3 bases, leaving 16 bases between them. This CDR3 comprises 16 residues. This chain's CDR3 is CASSPLRIHFGNTIYF. DNA for the CDR3: TGTGCCAGCAGCCCTCTCCGGATTCACTTTGGAAACACCATATATTTT.

The chain has TRBV4-1 and TRBJ1-5; 9 nucleotides align to TRBD1. Germline V lookup: CDR1 MGHRA, CDR2 YSYEKL. This CDR3 spans 16 amino acids. The ends lost 1 base at V and 4 bases at J; junction bases unmatched: 5. CDR3 DNA sequence: TGCGCCAGCAGCCAAGGAGGGACAGGGCTAAATCAGCCCCAGCATTTT. It specifies CASSQGGTGLNQPQHF.

This rearrangement joins TRBV29-1 to TRBJ2-5, with 14 bases identical to TRBD2. V was pared by 5 bases and J by 0 bases, with 8 bases of the junction left unmatched. The CDR3 runs 17 residues. The germline CDR1 and CDR2 sequences are SQVTM and ANQGSEA. The CDR3 nucleotides read TGCAGCGTTCCGGGACTAGCGGGGGATGTGTACCAAGAGACCCAGTACTTC. This translates into CSVPGLAGDVYQETQYF. The whole variable domain, filled in from reference TRBV29-1 and TRBJ2-5, reads SAVISQKPSRDICQRGTSLTIQCQVDSQVTMMFWYRQQPGQSLTLIATANQGSEATYESGFVIDKFPISRPNLTFSTLTVSNMSPEDSSIYLCSVPGLAGDVYQETQYFGPGTRLLVL.